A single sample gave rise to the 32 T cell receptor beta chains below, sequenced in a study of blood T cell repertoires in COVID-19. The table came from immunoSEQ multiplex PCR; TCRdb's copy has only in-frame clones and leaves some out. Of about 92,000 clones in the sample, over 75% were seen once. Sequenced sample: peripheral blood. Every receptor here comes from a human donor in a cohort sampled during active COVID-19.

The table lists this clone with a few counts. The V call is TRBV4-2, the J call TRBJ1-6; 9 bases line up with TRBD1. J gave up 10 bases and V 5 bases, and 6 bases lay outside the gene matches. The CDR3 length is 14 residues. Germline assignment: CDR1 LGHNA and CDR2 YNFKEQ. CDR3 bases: TGTGCCAGCAGCAGGGACAGGGAATACTCACCCCTCCACTTT. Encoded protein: CASSRDREYSPLHF.

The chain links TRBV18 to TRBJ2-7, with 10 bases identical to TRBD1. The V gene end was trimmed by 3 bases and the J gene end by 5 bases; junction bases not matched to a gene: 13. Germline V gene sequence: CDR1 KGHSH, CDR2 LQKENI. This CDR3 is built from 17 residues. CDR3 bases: TGTGCCAGCTCACCCAGGAAGGGGGGACAGGGGCTCAACGAGCAGTACTTC. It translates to CASSPRKGGQGLNEQYF.

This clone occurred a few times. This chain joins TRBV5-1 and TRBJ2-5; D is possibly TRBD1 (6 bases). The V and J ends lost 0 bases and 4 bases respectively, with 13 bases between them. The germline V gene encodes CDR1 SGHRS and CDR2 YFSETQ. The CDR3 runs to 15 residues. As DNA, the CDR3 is TGCGCCAGCAGCTTGGGTGGGGGCCGAAGAGAGACCCAGTACTTC. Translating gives CASSLGGGRRETQYF.

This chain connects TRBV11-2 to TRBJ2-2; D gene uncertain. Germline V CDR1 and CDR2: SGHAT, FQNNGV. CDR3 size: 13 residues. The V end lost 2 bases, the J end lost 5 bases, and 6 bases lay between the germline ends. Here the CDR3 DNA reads TGTGCCAGCAGCTTAACTCGAACCGGGGAGCTGTTTTTT. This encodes CASSLTRTGELFF.

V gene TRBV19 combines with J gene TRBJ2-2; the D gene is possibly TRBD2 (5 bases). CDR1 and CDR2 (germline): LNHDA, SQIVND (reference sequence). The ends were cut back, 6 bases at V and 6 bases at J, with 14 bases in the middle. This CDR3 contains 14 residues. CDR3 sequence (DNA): TGTGCCAGTAGGCAACTCGGAGGACCCGGGGAGCTGTTTTTT. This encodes CASRQLGGPGELFF.

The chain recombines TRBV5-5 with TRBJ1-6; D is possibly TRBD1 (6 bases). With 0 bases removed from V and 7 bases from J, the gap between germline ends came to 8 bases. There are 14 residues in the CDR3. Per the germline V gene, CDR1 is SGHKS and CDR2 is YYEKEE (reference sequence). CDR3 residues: CASSLGDTNSPLHF. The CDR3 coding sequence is TGTGCCAGCAGCTTGGGGGACACCAATTCACCCCTCCACTTT.

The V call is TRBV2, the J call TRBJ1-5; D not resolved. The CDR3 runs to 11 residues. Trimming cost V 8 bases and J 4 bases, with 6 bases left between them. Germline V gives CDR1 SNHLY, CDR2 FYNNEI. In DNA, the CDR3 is TGTGCCAGCGGGCCAAATCAGCCCCAGCATTTT. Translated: CASGPNQPQHF.

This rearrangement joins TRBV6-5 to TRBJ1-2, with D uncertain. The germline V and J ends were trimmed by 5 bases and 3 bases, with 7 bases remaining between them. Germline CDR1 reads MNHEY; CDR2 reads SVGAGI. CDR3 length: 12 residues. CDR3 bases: TGTGCCAGCAGTAATAACTACTATGGCTACACCTTC. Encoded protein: CASSNNYYGYTF.

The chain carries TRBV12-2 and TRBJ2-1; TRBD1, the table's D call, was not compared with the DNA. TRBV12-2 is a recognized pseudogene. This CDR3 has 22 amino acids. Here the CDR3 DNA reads TGTGCAAGTCGCTTAGTTAATCGTGGCCAAAAACGACGGACAGATACATACAATGAGCAGTTCTTC. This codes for CASRLVNRGQKRRTDTYNEQFF.

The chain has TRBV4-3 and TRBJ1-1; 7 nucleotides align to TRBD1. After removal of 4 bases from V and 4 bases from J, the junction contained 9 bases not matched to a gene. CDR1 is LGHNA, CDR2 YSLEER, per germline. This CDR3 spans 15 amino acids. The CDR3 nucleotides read TGCGCCAGCAGCCGTCTGGTGACAGGGACCACTGAAGCTTTCTTT. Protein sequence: CASSRLVTGTTEAFF.

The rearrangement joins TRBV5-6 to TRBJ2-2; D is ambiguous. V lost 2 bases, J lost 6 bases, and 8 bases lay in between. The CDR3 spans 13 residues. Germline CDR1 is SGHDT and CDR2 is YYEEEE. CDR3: CASSFLGAGELFF. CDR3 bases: TGTGCCAGCAGCTTCCTCGGTGCCGGGGAGCTGTTTTTT.

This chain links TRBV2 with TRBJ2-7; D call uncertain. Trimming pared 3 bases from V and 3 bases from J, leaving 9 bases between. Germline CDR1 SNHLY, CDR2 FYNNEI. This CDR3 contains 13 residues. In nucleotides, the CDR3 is TGTGCCAGCAGTGAGCGGCTTTTCTACGAGCAGTACTTC. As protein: CASSERLFYEQYF.

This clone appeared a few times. CDR3 coding DNA: TGTGCCACCAGCAGAGGCCTTGGGGGGACCGGGGAGCTGTTTTTT. The encoded protein is CATSRGLGGTGELFF. The V gene is TRBV15, the J gene TRBJ2-2, with D maybe TRBD2 (6 bases). Trimming left V 1 base short and J 5 bases short, with 11 bases between. The CDR3 totals 15 residues. CDR1 is LNHNV, CDR2 YYDKDF, per germline (reference sequence).

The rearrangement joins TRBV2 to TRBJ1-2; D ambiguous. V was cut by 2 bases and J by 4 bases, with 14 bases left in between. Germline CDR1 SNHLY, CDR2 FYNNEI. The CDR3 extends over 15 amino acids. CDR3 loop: CASSERQASSYGYTF. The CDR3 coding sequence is TGTGCCAGCAGTGAACGGCAGGCGAGCTCCTATGGCTACACCTTC.

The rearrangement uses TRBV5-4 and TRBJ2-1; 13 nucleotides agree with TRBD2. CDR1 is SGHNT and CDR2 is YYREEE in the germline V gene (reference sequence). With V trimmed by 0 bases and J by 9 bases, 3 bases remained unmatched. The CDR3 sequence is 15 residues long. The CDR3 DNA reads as TGTGCCAGCAGCTTGGGGGGACTAGCGGGACTTGAGCAGTTCTTC. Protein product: CASSLGGLAGLEQFF.

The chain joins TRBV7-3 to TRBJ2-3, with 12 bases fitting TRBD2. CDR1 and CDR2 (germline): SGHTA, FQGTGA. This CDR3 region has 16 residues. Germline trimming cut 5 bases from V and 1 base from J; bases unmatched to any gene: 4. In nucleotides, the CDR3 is TGTGCCAGCAGCACTCGACTAGCGGGGGGCACAGATACGCAGTATTTT. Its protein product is CASSTRLAGGTDTQYF. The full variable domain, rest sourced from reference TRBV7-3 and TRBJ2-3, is GAGVSQTPSNKVTEKGKYVELRCDPISGHTALYWYRQSLGQGPEFLIYFQGTGAADDSGLPNDRFFAVRPEGSVSTLKIQRTERGDSAVYLCASSTRLAGGTDTQYFGPGTRLTVL.

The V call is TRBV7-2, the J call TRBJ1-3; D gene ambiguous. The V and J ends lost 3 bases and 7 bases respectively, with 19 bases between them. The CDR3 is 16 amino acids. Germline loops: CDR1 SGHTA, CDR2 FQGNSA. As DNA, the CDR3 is TGTGCCAGCAGCTTTCTCCTGGGCTCGGGGTCGAACACCATATATTTT. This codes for CASSFLLGSGSNTIYF. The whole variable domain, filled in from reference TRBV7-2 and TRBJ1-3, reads GAGVSQSPSNKVTEKGKDVELRCDPISGHTALYWYRQSLGQGLEFLIYFQGNSAPDKSGLPSDRFSAERTGGSVSTLTIQRTQQEDSAVYLCASSFLLGSGSNTIYFGEGSWLTVV.

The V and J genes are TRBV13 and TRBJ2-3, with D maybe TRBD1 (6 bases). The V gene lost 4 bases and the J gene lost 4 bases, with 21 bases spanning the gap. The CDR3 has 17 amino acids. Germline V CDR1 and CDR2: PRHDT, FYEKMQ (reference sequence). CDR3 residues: CASSSPGVTPRPDTQYF. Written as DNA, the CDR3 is TGTGCCAGCAGCTCGCCAGGGGTCACCCCCAGGCCAGATACGCAGTATTTT.

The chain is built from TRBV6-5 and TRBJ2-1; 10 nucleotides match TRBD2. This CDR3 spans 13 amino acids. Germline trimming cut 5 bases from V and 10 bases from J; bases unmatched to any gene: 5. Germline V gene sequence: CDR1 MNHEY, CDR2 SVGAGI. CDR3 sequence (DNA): TGTGCCAGCAGTCCTAGCGGGAGAAAAGAGCAGTTCTTC. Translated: CASSPSGRKEQFF.

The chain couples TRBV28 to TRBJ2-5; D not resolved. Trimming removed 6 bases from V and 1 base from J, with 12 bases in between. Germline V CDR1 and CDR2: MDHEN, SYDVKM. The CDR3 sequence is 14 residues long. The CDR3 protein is CASRVIRSQETQYF. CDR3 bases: TGTGCCAGCAGAGTCATCCGGAGCCAAGAGACCCAGTACTTC.

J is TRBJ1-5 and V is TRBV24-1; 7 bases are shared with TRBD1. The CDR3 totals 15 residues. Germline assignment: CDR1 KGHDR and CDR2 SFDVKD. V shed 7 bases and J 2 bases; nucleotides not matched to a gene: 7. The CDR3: CATSGDSQGNQPQHF. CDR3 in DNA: TGTGCCACCAGCGGGGACAGCCAAGGCAATCAGCCCCAGCATTTT.

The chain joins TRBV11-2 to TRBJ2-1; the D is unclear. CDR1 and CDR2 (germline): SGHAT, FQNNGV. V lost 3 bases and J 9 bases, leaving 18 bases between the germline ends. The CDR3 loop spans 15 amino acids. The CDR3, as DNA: TGTGCCAGCAGCTTTTCAAGATTAGTAGAGCGTGAGCAGTTCTTC. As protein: CASSFSRLVEREQFF.

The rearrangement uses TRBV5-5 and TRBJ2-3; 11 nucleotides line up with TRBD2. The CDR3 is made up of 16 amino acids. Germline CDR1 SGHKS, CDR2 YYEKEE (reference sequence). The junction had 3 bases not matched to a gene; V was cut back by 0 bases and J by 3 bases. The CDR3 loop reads CASSLGPSGGTDTQYF. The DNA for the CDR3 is TGTGCCAGCAGCTTGGGACCTAGCGGGGGGACAGATACGCAGTATTTT.

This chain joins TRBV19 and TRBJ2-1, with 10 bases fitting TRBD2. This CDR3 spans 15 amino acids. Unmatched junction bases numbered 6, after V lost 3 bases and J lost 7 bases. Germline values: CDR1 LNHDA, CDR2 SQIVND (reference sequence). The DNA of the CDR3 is TGTGCCAGTAGTATCCTAGCGGGAGCCGAGAATGAGCAGTTCTTC. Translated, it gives CASSILAGAENEQFF.

The CDR3 reads CASRLLRKDGGTDTQYF. Here the CDR3 DNA reads TGTGCCAGCAGACTCCTCCGGAAGGACGGGGGCACAGATACGCAGTATTTT. This rearrangement joins TRBV2 to TRBJ2-3; D might be TRBD2 (5 bases). This CDR3 contains 17 residues. The V and J ends lost 6 bases and 1 base respectively, with 20 bases between them. Germline lookup yields CDR1 SNHLY and CDR2 FYNNEI.

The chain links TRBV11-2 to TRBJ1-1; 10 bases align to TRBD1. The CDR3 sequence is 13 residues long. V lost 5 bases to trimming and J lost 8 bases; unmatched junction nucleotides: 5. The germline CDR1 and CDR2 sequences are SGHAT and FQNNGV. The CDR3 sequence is CASSQDRGREAFF. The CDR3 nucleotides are TGTGCCAGCAGCCAAGACAGGGGGCGGGAAGCTTTCTTT.

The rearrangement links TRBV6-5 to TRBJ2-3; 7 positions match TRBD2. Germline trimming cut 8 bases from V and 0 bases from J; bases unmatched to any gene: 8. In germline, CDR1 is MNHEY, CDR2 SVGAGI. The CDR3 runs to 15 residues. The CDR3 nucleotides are TGTGCCAGCCTCCTGGGGGGGTCTAGCACAGATACGCAGTATTTT. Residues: CASLLGGSSTDTQYF.

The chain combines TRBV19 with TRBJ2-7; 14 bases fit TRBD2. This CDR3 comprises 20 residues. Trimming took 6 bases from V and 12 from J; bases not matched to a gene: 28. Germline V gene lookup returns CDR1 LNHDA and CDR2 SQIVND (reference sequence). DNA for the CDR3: TGTGCCAGTAGCCCTGCAACCGGGACTAGCGGGAGTCCACTACGAGCAGCCTCGTACTTC. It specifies CASSPATGTSGSPLRAASYF.

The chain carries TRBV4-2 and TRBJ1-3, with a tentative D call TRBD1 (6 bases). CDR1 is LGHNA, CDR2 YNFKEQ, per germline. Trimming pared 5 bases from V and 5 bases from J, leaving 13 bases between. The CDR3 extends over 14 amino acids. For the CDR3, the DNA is TGTGCCAGCAGCTTACAGGGTTTGCGAAACACCATATATTTT. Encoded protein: CASSLQGLRNTIYF.

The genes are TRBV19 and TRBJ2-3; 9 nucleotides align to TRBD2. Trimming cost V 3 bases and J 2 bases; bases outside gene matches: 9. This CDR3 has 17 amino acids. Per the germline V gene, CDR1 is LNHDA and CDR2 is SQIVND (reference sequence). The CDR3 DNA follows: TGTGCCAGTAGTATGGAACTAGCGGGCCTGAACACAGATACGCAGTATTTT. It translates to CASSMELAGLNTDTQYF. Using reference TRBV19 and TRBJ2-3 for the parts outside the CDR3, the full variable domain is DGGITQSPKYLFRKEGQNVTLSCEQNLNHDAMYWYRQDPGQGLRLIYYSQIVNDFQKGDIAEGYSVSREKKESFPLTVTSAQKNPTAFYLCASSMELAGLNTDTQYFGPGTRLTVL.

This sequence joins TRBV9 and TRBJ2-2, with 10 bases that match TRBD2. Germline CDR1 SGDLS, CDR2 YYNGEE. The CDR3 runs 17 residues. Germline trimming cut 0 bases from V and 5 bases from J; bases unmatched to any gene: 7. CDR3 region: CASSVALKREGTGELFF. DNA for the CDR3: TGTGCCAGCAGCGTAGCACTTAAGCGGGAGGGAACCGGGGAGCTGTTTTTT.

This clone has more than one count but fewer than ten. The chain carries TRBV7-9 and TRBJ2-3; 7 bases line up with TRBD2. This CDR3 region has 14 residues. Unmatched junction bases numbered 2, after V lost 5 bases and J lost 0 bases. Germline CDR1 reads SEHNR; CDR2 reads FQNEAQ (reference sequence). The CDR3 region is CASSGEGSTDTQYF. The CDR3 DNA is TGTGCCAGCAGCGGGGAGGGGAGCACAGATACGCAGTATTTT.